Each of the 25 T cell receptor beta chains below was sequenced from the same sample in a study of blood T cell repertoires in COVID-19. Profiled with immunoSEQ multiplex PCR; TCRdb holds only in-frame clones, not every one. Of 6,000 to 8,000 clones in the sample, roughly four fifths are singletons; the top ten hold roughly 32%. The specimen sequenced was peripheral blood. These receptors all come from a human donor in a cohort sampled during active COVID-19.

V usage is TRBV7-5 and J usage is TRBJ2-5; TRBD2 is the table's D call, not checked against the DNA. TRBV7-5 corresponds to a pseudogene. This CDR3 has 17 residues. The CDR3 loop reads CARSPRLAGGQGETQYF. CDR3 DNA: TGTGCCAGAAGCCCGAGACTAGCGGGAGGGCAGGGGGAGACCCAGTACTTC.

This clone was seen a single time. CDR3 sequence: CATSDFGAGEVTDTQYF. The DNA of the CDR3 is TGTGCCACCAGTGATTTCGGAGCGGGGGAGGTCACAGATACGCAGTATTTT. The chain recombines TRBV24-1 with TRBJ2-3; 8 bases match TRBD2. Trimming took 1 base from V and 2 from J; bases not matched to a gene: 7. The V gene's germline CDR1 is KGHDR and CDR2 SFDVKD. The CDR3 is 17 amino acids.

The rearrangement links TRBV5-1 to TRBJ2-3; 7 bases line up with TRBD2. J gave up 5 bases and V 4 bases, and 13 bases lay outside the gene matches. In germline, CDR1 is SGHRS, CDR2 YFSETQ. The CDR3 has 16 amino acids. CDR3 DNA sequence: TGCGCCAGCAGCCCCCTAGGGGAGGGAACAGGAGATACGCAGTATTTT. Protein sequence: CASSPLGEGTGDTQYF.

This sequence joins TRBV7-2 and TRBJ2-5; D gene uncertain. Germline V gene sequence: CDR1 SGHTA, CDR2 FQGNSA. Trimming pared 3 bases from V and 1 base from J, leaving 15 bases between. The CDR3 contains 16 residues. CDR3 loop: CASSFSSSLSQETQYF. The CDR3 DNA reads as TGTGCCAGCAGCTTCTCCTCGTCGTTATCCCAAGAGACCCAGTACTTC.

This rearrangement joins TRBV18 to TRBJ2-7; 12 bases line up with TRBD1. The CDR3 length is 14 residues. Germline lookup yields CDR1 KGHSH and CDR2 LQKENI. The trim removed 6 bases at V and 5 bases at J, leaving 5 bases unmatched. Here the CDR3 reads CASSLGTGGDEQYF. The CDR3 nucleotides read TGTGCCAGCTCGCTCGGGACAGGGGGCGACGAGCAGTACTTC.

V gene TRBV19 combines with J gene TRBJ2-2, with D unresolved. The V gene's germline CDR1 is LNHDA and CDR2 SQIVND (reference sequence). V lost 7 bases to trimming and J lost 3 bases, with 21 bases between them. The CDR3 is 17 amino acids. Here the CDR3 DNA reads TGTGCCAGTACCCCTCCGCCATCAGGTTTGGACACCGGGGAGCTGTTTTTT. Protein product: CASTPPPSGLDTGELFF.

The chain is built from TRBV7-9 and TRBJ2-3, with D possibly being TRBD2 (6 bases). Germline CDR1 reads SEHNR; CDR2 reads FQNEAQ (reference sequence). The CDR3 loop spans 16 amino acids. Trimming left V 4 bases short and J 6 bases short, with 20 bases between. The CDR3 DNA sequence: TGTGCCAGCAGCTCCCGGGAGCGCGGGGACGCCGATACGCAGTATTTT. It codes for CASSSRERGDADTQYF.

The chain combines TRBV2 with TRBJ2-3; 7 nucleotides match TRBD2. Germline V CDR1 and CDR2: SNHLY, FYNNEI. The CDR3 extends over 14 amino acids. J gave up 6 bases and V 1 base, and 4 bases lay outside the gene matches. This chain's CDR3 is CASSEVGRGDTQYF. DNA of the CDR3: TGTGCCAGCAGTGAAGTTGGGCGGGGGGATACGCAGTATTTT.

This rearrangement joins TRBV3-1 (or the pseudogene TRBV3-2) to TRBJ2-2; 10 bases fit TRBD2. The CDR3 has 14 residues. Germline loops: CDR1 LGHDT, CDR2 YNNKEL (reference sequence). Trimming cost V 7 bases and J 7 bases; bases outside gene matches: 6. The CDR3 coding sequence is TGTGCCAGCAACCGGGGACTAGCGCTCGGGGAGCTGTTTTTT. Protein product: CASNRGLALGELFF.

This rearrangement joins TRBV3-1 (or the pseudogene TRBV3-2) to TRBJ1-4; D might be TRBD1 (5 bases). V was shortened by 2 bases and J by 8 bases, with 15 bases between the two germline ends. Germline CDR1 is LGHDT and CDR2 is YNNKEL (reference sequence). This CDR3 contains 15 residues. In DNA, the CDR3 is TGTGCCAGCAGCCAATTTGTTGTGCCAGGGGAAAAACTGTTTTTT. Protein product: CASSQFVVPGEKLFF.

The genes are TRBV5-1 and TRBJ2-5; 9 bases map to TRBD1. Germline loops: CDR1 SGHRS, CDR2 YFSETQ. V dropped 0 bases and J dropped 4; count of bases not matched to a gene: 7. The CDR3 spans 16 residues. The CDR3 DNA is TGCGCCAGCAGCTTGGCCGGGACAGGGATGTCAGAGACCCAGTACTTC. This encodes CASSLAGTGMSETQYF.

The table lists this clone with a count of one. The chain recombines TRBV3-1 (or the pseudogene TRBV3-2) with TRBJ2-1, with TRBD2 matching 16 bases. V was pared by 3 bases and J by 5 bases, with 4 bases of the junction left unmatched. This CDR3 spans 17 amino acids. Germline loops: CDR1 LGHDT, CDR2 YNNKEL (reference sequence). The CDR3 is CASSHGTSGRDHNEQFF. CDR3 DNA sequence: TGTGCCAGCAGCCATGGGACTAGCGGGAGGGATCACAATGAGCAGTTCTTC.

This chain links TRBV9 with TRBJ1-1, with D unclear. The V gene lost 0 bases and the J gene lost 1 base, with 7 bases spanning the gap. The CDR3 spans 14 residues. The germline CDR1 and CDR2 sequences are SGDLS and YYNGEE. The CDR3 loop reads CASSVEPGNTEAFF. CDR3 nucleotide sequence: TGTGCCAGCAGCGTAGAGCCGGGGAACACTGAAGCTTTCTTT.

CDR3 sequence: CASRGQGEGYTF. The CDR3 DNA is TGTGCCAGCAGGGGACAGGGGGAAGGCTACACCTTC. The chain has TRBV9 and TRBJ1-2, with 11 bases aligning to TRBD1. The CDR3 contains 12 residues. Germline CDR1 SGDLS, CDR2 YYNGEE. The ends lost 5 bases at V and 8 bases at J; junction bases unmatched: 2.

The chain has TRBV4-3 and TRBJ1-1; D unclear. Germline CDR1 LGHNA, CDR2 YSLEER. Trimming took 4 bases from V and 4 from J, leaving 10 bases between them. The CDR3 length is 13 residues. The CDR3 nucleotides are TGCGCCAGCAGCCTGCGGGCAGTCACTGAAGCTTTCTTT. Residues: CASSLRAVTEAFF.

V usage is TRBV29-1 and J usage is TRBJ2-7; D is unresolved. This CDR3 region has 13 residues. Looked up from germline, CDR1 is SQVTM and CDR2 is ANQGSEA. V was pared by 6 bases and J by 3 bases, with 15 bases between. CDR3 bases: TGCAGCGTAAGAGATAACTCCTACTACGAGCAGTACTTC. Protein product: CSVRDNSYYEQYF.

The chain employs TRBV30 and TRBJ1-1; D not resolved. Per the germline V gene, CDR1 is GTSNPN and CDR2 is SVGIG (reference sequence). V lost 0 bases, J lost 4 bases, and 6 bases lay in between. CDR3 size: 12 residues. In nucleotides, the CDR3 is TGTGCCTGGAGTGTACTTATCACTGAAGCTTTCTTT. Translating it yields CAWSVLITEAFF.

The genes are TRBV5-1 and TRBJ2-2, with 7 bases matching TRBD1. With 4 bases clipped from V and 7 bases from J, the junction kept 7 bases outside the gene matches. Germline V lookup: CDR1 SGHRS, CDR2 YFSETQ. The CDR3 runs to 14 residues. DNA for the CDR3: TGCGCCAGCAGCCTCGGACAGGATATCGGGGAGCTGTTTTTT. Protein product: CASSLGQDIGELFF.

This sequence joins TRBV19 and TRBJ1-1; D may be TRBD1 (6 bases). The CDR3 runs 13 residues. CDR1 and CDR2 from the germline V gene are LNHDA and SQIVND (reference sequence). Trimming shortened V by 11 bases and J by 0 bases, and 13 bases separated the two germline ends. The CDR3 reads CACTRGLNTEAFF. CDR3 nucleotide sequence: TGTGCCTGCACTAGGGGGTTGAACACTGAAGCTTTCTTT.

V usage is TRBV5-1 and J usage is TRBJ2-1; TRBD2 agrees at 8 bases. The CDR3 totals 17 residues. CDR1 is SGHRS, CDR2 YFSETQ, per germline. The V and J ends lost 3 bases and 0 bases, in that order; junction bases with no gene match: 8. The DNA for the CDR3 is TGCGCCAGCAGCTATGGGACCGGGACTAGCTCCTACAATGAGCAGTTCTTC. Translating it yields CASSYGTGTSSYNEQFF.

J is TRBJ2-5 and V is TRBV5-1; weak D call: TRBD1 (6 bases). CDR1 and CDR2 (germline): SGHRS, YFSETQ. The CDR3 consists of 16 residues. V was shortened by 4 bases and J by 0 bases, with 16 bases between the two germline ends. This chain's CDR3 is CASSPLKTGNQETQYF. CDR3 sequence (DNA): TGCGCCAGCAGCCCGCTGAAGACAGGAAACCAAGAGACCCAGTACTTC.

This chain connects TRBV4-2 to TRBJ2-2; 9 nucleotides align to TRBD2. V shed 3 bases and J 4 bases; nucleotides not matched to a gene: 6. The CDR3 is 16 residues long. Germline values: CDR1 LGHNA, CDR2 YNFKEQ. The CDR3 spells CASSQFSGSRTGELFF. The CDR3, as DNA: TGTGCCAGCAGCCAGTTTAGCGGGAGTCGCACCGGGGAGCTGTTTTTT.

The genes are TRBV5-1 and TRBJ2-1; TRBD1 aligns across 12 bases. Trimming removed 4 bases from V and 8 bases from J; junction bases left unmatched: 7. CDR1 is SGHRS and CDR2 is YFSETQ in the germline V gene. This CDR3 is built from 15 residues. CDR3 nucleotide sequence: TGCGCCAGCAGCCCCGGGACAGGGGGCTTGTATGAGCAGTTCTTC. Amino acids: CASSPGTGGLYEQFF.

Only one count was recorded for this clone. The chain combines TRBV11-2 with TRBJ1-1; D ambiguous. The germline V gene encodes CDR1 SGHAT and CDR2 FQNNGV. The length of the CDR3 is 15 residues. Trimming removed 0 bases at V and 1 base at J, with 9 bases between. The CDR3 is CASSLDGSQNTEAFF. The CDR3 DNA reads TGTGCCAGCAGCTTAGATGGCTCTCAGAACACTGAAGCTTTCTTT. The full variable domain, with the rest looked up from reference TRBV11-2 and TRBJ1-1, is EAGVAQSPRYKIIEKRQSVAFWCNPISGHATLYWYQQILGQGPKLLIQFQNNGVVDDSQLPKDRFSAERLKGVDSTLKIQPAKLEDSAVYLCASSLDGSQNTEAFFGQGTRLTVV.

CDR3 in amino acids: CASSSTGFTGELFF. In DNA, the CDR3 is TGTGCCAGCAGCTCGACAGGGTTCACCGGGGAGCTGTTTTTT. The chain combines TRBV7-2 with TRBJ2-2; TRBD1 aligns across 7 bases. This CDR3 is built from 14 residues. CDR1 and CDR2 from the germline V gene are SGHTA and FQGNSA. The trim removed 4 bases at V and 4 bases at J, leaving 3 bases unmatched.